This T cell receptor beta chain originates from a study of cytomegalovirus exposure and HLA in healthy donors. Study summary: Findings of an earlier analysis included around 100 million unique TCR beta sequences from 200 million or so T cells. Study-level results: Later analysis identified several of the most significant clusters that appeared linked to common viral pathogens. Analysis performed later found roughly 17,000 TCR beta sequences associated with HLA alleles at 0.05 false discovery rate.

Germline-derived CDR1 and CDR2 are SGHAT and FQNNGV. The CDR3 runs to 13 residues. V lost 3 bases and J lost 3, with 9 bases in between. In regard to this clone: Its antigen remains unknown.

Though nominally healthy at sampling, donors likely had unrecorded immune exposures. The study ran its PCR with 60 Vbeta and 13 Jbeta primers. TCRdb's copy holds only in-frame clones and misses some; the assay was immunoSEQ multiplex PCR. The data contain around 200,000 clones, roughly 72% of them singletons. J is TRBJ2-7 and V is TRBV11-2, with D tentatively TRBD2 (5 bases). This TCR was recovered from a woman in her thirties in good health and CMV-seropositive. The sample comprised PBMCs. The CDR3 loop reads CASSFEGVYEQYF. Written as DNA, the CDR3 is TGTGCCAGCAGCTTCGAGGGAGTCTACGAGCAGTACTTC.